This entry lists 15 T cell receptor beta chains sequenced from one sample in a study of Graves' ophthalmopathy and Graves' hyperthyroidism (dated by TCRdb to 2017 to 2018). Sequencing relied on an Illumina HiSeq 2000. For repertoire sequencing, the TCR beta CDR3 regions were amplified from RNA transcripts. The first round of RT-PCR was done with HTBI primers and the Qiagen OneStep RT-PCR kit, and was followed by a second round of multiplex PCR, then size selection and purification. The public sequencing data were trimmed at Q25 with fastp and processed into clonotypes with MiXCR by TCRdb, which kept only in-frame beta chains. Entries that share a CDR3 protein sequence are merged under the most common genes and DNA. The sample table holds about 25,000 distinct CDR3 sequences, of which 48% were seen once. Roughly 6.5% of the sample belongs to the ten largest clones. Sample: peripheral blood. These receptors all come from an adult woman with stable Graves' hyperthyroidism.

This chain links TRBV9 with TRBJ2-3; D remains ambiguous. Trimming cost V 0 bases and J 4 bases, with 12 bases left between them. The CDR3 has 15 amino acids. Germline V lookup: CDR1 SGDLS, CDR2 YYNGEE. The CDR3 region has the DNA TGTGCCAGCAGCGTAGGGGGTCAAAGTGCAGATACGCAGTATTTT. This sequence encodes CASSVGGQSADTQYF.

The V and J genes are TRBV2 and TRBJ1-5; 7 bases are shared with TRBD1. This CDR3 contains 14 residues. The germline CDR1 and CDR2 sequences are SNHLY and FYNNEI. The J segment lost 5 bases and the V segment lost 7 bases, leaving 8 bases of the junction unmatched. This CDR3 is CASNRQGRDQPQHF. The CDR3 DNA reads TGTGCCAGCAACCGACAGGGAAGAGATCAGCCCCAGCATTTT. The variable domain in full, with the rest retrieved from reference TRBV2 and TRBJ1-5, is EPEVTQTPSHQVTQMGQEVILRCVPISNHLYFYWYRQILGQKVEFLVSFYNNEISEKSEIFDDQFSVERPDGSNFTLKIRSTKLEDSAMYFCASNRQGRDQPQHFGDGTRLSIL.

This clonotype was picked up many times. V is TRBV19 and J is TRBJ2-6, with D possibly matching TRBD1 (8 bases). Germline assignment: CDR1 LNHDA and CDR2 SQIVND (reference sequence). V dropped 6 bases and J dropped 2 bases, with 17 bases sitting between them. The CDR3 is 17 residues long. CDR3 DNA: TGTGCCAGTAGAAAGGACAGGGAGGGAACTGGGGCCAACGTCCTGACTTTC. Its protein is CASRKDREGTGANVLTF.

V is TRBV7-9 and J is TRBJ1-2, with D possibly matching TRBD1 (6 bases). The CDR3 is 18 amino acids. CDR1 SEHNR and CDR2 FQNEAQ come from the germline V gene (reference sequence). V was pared by 1 base and J by 2 bases, with 20 bases between. Written as DNA, the CDR3 is TGTGCCAGCAGCTTAGGGTGGGCACAGGGAACTCCGAACTATGGCTACACCTTC. Protein sequence: CASSLGWAQGTPNYGYTF.

The rearrangement uses TRBV27 and TRBJ2-1, with no clear D. The CDR3 is made up of 14 amino acids. Trimming shortened V by 4 bases and J by 0 bases, and 7 bases separated the two germline ends. Germline CDR1 and CDR2: MNHEY and SMNVEV (reference sequence). The CDR3 region is CASSWASSYNEQFF. The CDR3 coding sequence is TGTGCCAGCAGTTGGGCGAGCTCCTACAATGAGCAGTTCTTC.

This sequence joins TRBV7-9 and TRBJ1-1; 9 nucleotides line up with TRBD1. The CDR3 spans 14 residues. J was trimmed by 11 bases and V by 5 bases; bases with no gene match: 12. Germline V gene lookup returns CDR1 SEHNR and CDR2 FQNEAQ (reference sequence). CDR3: CASSQSTGGGWAFF. Written as DNA, the CDR3 is TGTGCCAGCAGCCAAAGTACAGGGGGCGGTTGGGCTTTCTTT.

By sample share, this clonotype is medium-sized (0.01 to 0.1%). This chain uses TRBV20-1 with TRBJ1-6; a possible D gene is TRBD1 (6 bases). From germline, CDR1 is DFQATT and CDR2 SNEGSKA (reference sequence). This CDR3 region has 14 residues. V was clipped by 2 bases and J by 6 bases, with 11 bases between them. CDR3 in amino acids: CSARRGQSNSPLHF. Written as DNA, the CDR3 is TGCAGTGCTAGACGGGGACAAAGTAATTCACCCCTCCACTTT.

The CDR3 here is CATSDSNYGYTF. The CDR3 nucleotides are TGTGCCACCAGCGACAGTAACTATGGCTACACCTTC. This sequence joins TRBV24-1 and TRBJ1-2, with D possibly matching TRBD1 (5 bases). Germline CDR1 KGHDR, CDR2 SFDVKD. The CDR3 has 12 amino acids. V was shortened by 7 bases and J by 1 base, with 6 bases between the two germline ends.

The gene calls are TRBV6-2 or TRBV6-3 and TRBJ2-7; 9 nucleotides agree with TRBD1. The V and J ends lost 7 bases and 2 bases, in that order; junction bases with no gene match: 9. CDR3 length equals 15 residues. In germline, CDR1 is MNHEY, CDR2 SVGEGT. For the CDR3, the DNA is TGTGCCAGCAATAAACAGGGGGCACTCACCTACGAGCAGTACTTC. Protein: CASNKQGALTYEQYF.

This clonotype was found once. The V call is TRBV7-2, the J call TRBJ1-2, with D possibly being TRBD1 (5 bases). The V end was cut by 4 bases, the J end by 4 bases, with 16 bases between. This CDR3 has 15 amino acids. From germline, CDR1 is SGHTA and CDR2 FQGNSA. CDR3 DNA: TGTGCCAGCAGCTCATTGACAGACGCGATCTATGGCTACACCTTC. This sequence encodes CASSSLTDAIYGYTF.

The chain links TRBV10-1 to TRBJ1-1; 11 nucleotides match TRBD1. The CDR3 runs to 16 residues. Unmatched junction bases numbered 8, after V lost 8 bases and J lost 0 bases. The germline CDR1 and CDR2 sequences are WNHNN and SYGVQD (reference sequence). Here the CDR3 DNA reads TGCGCCAGCCGAAAAGGACAGGGGGCGATGAACACTGAAGCTTTCTTT. It specifies CASRKGQGAMNTEAFF.

The genes are TRBV2 and TRBJ2-7; D gene ambiguous. CDR3 length: 9 residues. The germline gives CDR1 SNHLY, CDR2 FYNNEI. V was trimmed by 3 bases and J by 9 bases, leaving 3 bases between them. The CDR3 nucleotides read TGTGCCAGCAGTGATGGGCAGTACTTC. Its translation: CASSDGQYF. The entire variable domain, with the rest obtained from reference TRBV2 and TRBJ2-7, is as follows: EPEVTQTPSHQVTQMGQEVILRCVPISNHLYFYWYRQILGQKVEFLVSFYNNEISEKSEIFDDQFSVERPDGSNFTLKIRSTKLEDSAMYFCASSDGQYFGPGTRLTVT.

This clonotype is labeled as medium-sized (0.01 to 0.1%). The chain couples TRBV29-1 to TRBJ1-5, with D perhaps matching TRBD1 (6 bases). V was shortened by 4 bases and J by 3 bases, with 10 bases between the two germline ends. This CDR3 is built from 13 residues. Germline CDR1 SQVTM, CDR2 ANQGSEA. CDR3: CSVVDRANQPQHF. The CDR3 DNA reads as TGCAGCGTTGTGGACAGAGCCAATCAGCCCCAGCATTTT.

The chain has TRBV20-1 and TRBJ2-1; 7 nucleotides align to TRBD1. CDR3 size: 13 residues. Germline CDR1 DFQATT, CDR2 SNEGSKA (reference sequence). V trimming: 0 bases; J trimming: 9 bases; junction bases outside the gene matches: 5. DNA for the CDR3: TGCAGTGCTAGAGAGACAGGGAGTTTTGAGCAGTTCTTC. This sequence encodes CSARETGSFEQFF.

This clonotype was seen ten or more times. The genes are TRBV9 and TRBJ2-2; possible D gene TRBD1, 5 bases. The germline V and J ends were trimmed by 1 base and 5 bases, with 6 bases remaining between them. Per the germline V gene, CDR1 is SGDLS and CDR2 is YYNGEE. CDR3 length: 13 amino acids. This CDR3 reads CASSVSGTGELFF. The CDR3 DNA reads TGTGCCAGCAGCGTATCAGGGACCGGGGAGCTGTTTTTT.